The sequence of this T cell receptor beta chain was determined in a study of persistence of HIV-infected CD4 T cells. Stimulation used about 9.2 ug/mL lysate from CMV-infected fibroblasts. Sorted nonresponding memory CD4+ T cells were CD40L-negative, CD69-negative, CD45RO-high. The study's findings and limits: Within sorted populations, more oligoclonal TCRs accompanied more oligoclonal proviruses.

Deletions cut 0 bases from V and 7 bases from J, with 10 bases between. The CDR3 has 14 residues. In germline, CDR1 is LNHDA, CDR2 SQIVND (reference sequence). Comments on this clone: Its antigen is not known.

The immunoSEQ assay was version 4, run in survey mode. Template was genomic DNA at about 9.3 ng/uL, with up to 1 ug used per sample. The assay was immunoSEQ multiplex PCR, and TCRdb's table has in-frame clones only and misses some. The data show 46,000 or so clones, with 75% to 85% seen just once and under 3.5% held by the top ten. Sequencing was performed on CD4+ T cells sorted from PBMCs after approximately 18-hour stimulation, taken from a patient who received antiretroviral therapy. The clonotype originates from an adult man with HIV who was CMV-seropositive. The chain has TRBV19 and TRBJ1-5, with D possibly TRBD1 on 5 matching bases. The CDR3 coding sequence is TGTGCCAGTAGTATAGACCGGGGGAGGCAGCCCCAGCATTTT. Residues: CASSIDRGRQPQHF.